This T cell receptor (beta chain) was sequenced in a study of CD8+CD57+ T cells in acquired aplastic anemia. The patients chosen for sequencing had shown expansion of CD8+CD57+ cells (detected by flow cytometry). The patients all had a severe acquired aplastic anemia diagnosis. Genomic DNA, the template, was used for profiling of the TCR beta VDJ and CDR3. TCRdb independently ran MiXCR on the reads; one entry per CDR3 protein. This table has around 430,000 distinct CDR3 sequences, under 40% appearing once. The clonotype was recovered from a human donor with aplastic anemia. The sequenced sample consisted of sorted CD4+, CD8+, or CD8+CD57+ T cells (not recorded which) from PBMCs.

DNA for the CDR3: TGTGCCAGCAGCTTAGGAGGGCTTGAAAAACTGTTTTTT. It is translated as CASSLGGLEKLFF. The gene calls are TRBV7-3 and TRBJ1-4; D gene uncertain. The CDR3 is made up of 13 amino acids. CDR1 is SGHTA, CDR2 FQGTGA, per germline. Trimming took off 2 bases at V and 7 bases at J, with 8 bases between the two ends.